The clone carrying this TCR beta chain was found many times. Its cognate antigen is unknown. Trimming at V came to 2 bases and at J to 6 bases, leaving 7 bases not matched to a gene. Germline lookup yields CDR1 KGHSH and CDR2 LQKENI. This CDR3 is built from 14 residues. This sample is drawn from a study of metastatic and nonmetastatic thyroid tumors. All patients were treatment-naive before thyroid surgery. How the authors handled the data: In papillary thyroid cancer, a distant-metastasis classifier was built using CDR3 differences across clinicopathological groups. TCRdb used MiXCR to call clones anew from the PCR reads. Here the V and J calls rest on TCRdb's processing, not on the authors' analysis. The sample contains around 30,000 clones, under 15% of which appear only once. Whole-study findings and limits: According to reports, the diversity of TCR beta was significantly higher in malignant thyroid tumors than in benign nodules, and this held in both blood and tumor samples.

The sample was blood. The V gene is TRBV18, the J gene TRBJ2-7, with 7 bases lining up with TRBD2. The receptor was isolated from a female donor with papillary thyroid cancer or a benign thyroid nodule (not recorded which). Some clones in this sample may be carry-over from other donors' samples. The CDR3 is CASSPGLGGGEQYF. CDR3 nucleotide sequence: TGTGCCAGCTCACCAGGACTAGGTGGGGGCGAGCAGTACTTC.